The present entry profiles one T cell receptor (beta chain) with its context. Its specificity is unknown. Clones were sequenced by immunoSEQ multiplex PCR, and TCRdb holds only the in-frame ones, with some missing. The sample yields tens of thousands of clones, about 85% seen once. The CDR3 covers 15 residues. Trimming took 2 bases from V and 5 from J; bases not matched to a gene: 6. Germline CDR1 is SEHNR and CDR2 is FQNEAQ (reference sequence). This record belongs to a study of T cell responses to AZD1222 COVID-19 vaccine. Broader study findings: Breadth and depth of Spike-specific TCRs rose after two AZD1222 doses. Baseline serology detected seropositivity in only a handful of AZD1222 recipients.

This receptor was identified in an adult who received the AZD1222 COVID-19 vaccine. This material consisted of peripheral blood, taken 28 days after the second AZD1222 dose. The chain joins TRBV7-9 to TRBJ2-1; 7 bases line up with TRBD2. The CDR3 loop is CASSLIRGLDNEQFF. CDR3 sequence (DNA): TGTGCCAGCAGCTTAATTCGAGGACTAGACAATGAGCAGTTCTTC.